The 2 T cell receptor beta chains reported below all come from one sample, sequenced in a study of cytomegalovirus exposure and HLA in healthy donors. The PCR made use of 60 Vbeta and 13 Jbeta primers. Generated by immunoSEQ multiplex PCR, the TCRdb table keeps only in-frame clones and is missing some. Of approximately 100,000 clones listed, under 85% were seen once; the top ten hold 4.1%. Sequencing was carried out using PBMCs. The origin of the receptors is a man in his forties in good health and CMV-seronegative.

This clone has a handful of counts. The rearrangement uses TRBV27 and TRBJ1-5; 7 bases fit TRBD1. The CDR3 totals 15 residues. Trimming took 6 bases from V and 4 from J; bases not matched to a gene: 9. Per the germline V gene, CDR1 is MNHEY and CDR2 is SMNVEV (reference sequence). DNA for the CDR3: TGTGCCAGCAGAGATGACAGGGTACTAAATCAGCCCCAGCATTTT. Residues: CASRDDRVLNQPQHF.

The sample holds a few counts of this clone. The chain is built from TRBV5-4 and TRBJ2-5; 13 nucleotides align to TRBD2. The CDR3 consists of 13 residues. Germline-derived CDR1 and CDR2 are SGHNT and YYREEE (reference sequence). Trimming took 1 base from V and 10 from J; bases not matched to a gene: 1. The CDR3 spells CASSLTSGGVQYF. The DNA of the CDR3 is TGTGCCAGCAGCTTGACTAGCGGGGGGGTCCAGTACTTC.